The next 8 T cell receptor beta chains were all read from a single sample in a study of tumor-infiltrating lymphocytes in oesophageal squamous cell carcinoma. TCRdb called the PCR reads again in MiXCR, with one record for every CDR3 protein. The table lists approximately 18,000 distinct CDR3 sequences, 35% to 45% of them singletons. The specimen was normal esophageal tissue next to the tumor. Every receptor here comes from a female donor with esophageal squamous cell carcinoma.

Notes on this clonotype: An end of the junction does not agree with germline; a read error may underlie this. The genes are TRBV5-6 and TRBJ2-3; TRBD1 matches 7 bases. The length of the CDR3 is 13 residues. Germline V gene sequence: CDR1 SGHDT, CDR2 YYEEEE. CDR3 coding DNA: TGTGCCAACAGCTTTTTACAGGGGTCTACGCAGTATTTT. Translation: CANSFLQGSTQYF.

The V gene is TRBV7-2, the J gene TRBJ2-3; D unresolved. There are 13 residues in the CDR3. Trimming took 1 base from V and 4 from J, leaving 6 bases between them. From germline, CDR1 is SGHTA and CDR2 FQGNSA. CDR3 coding DNA: TGTGCCAGCAGCTTAGTTCCCCCAGATACGCAGTATTTT. This gives the protein CASSLVPPDTQYF.

This clonotype is medium-sized (0.01 to 0.1%) in the sample. The J gene is TRBJ2-3, the V gene TRBV24-1, with 7 bases that match TRBD2. The CDR3 has 15 amino acids. CDR1 and CDR2 from the germline V gene are KGHDR and SFDVKD. V was pared by 6 bases and J by 3 bases, with 8 bases of the junction left unmatched. In DNA form, the CDR3 reads TGTGCCACCAGTCGAGGCAGCGGGACGACAGATACGCAGTATTTT. It specifies CATSRGSGTTDTQYF.

CDR3 residues: CASRLIAKDTQYF. The CDR3 nucleotides are TGTGCCAGCAGACTCATCGCTAAAGATACGCAGTATTTT. The V and J genes are TRBV7-4 and TRBJ2-3; D unclear. Trimming cost V 6 bases and J 5 bases, with 12 bases left between them. CDR1 is SGHVT and CDR2 is SQSDAQ in the germline V gene. CDR3 length equals 13 residues.

This clonotype was counted many times. V gene TRBV6-1 combines with J gene TRBJ2-4; possibly TRBD2 for D (6 bases). Trimming removed 6 bases from V and 5 bases from J, with 20 bases in between. The CDR3 is made up of 16 amino acids. Germline CDR1 reads MNHNS; CDR2 reads SASEGT. The CDR3 loop reads CASSLGAGTSQNIQYF. CDR3 bases: TGTGCCAGCAGCCTAGGAGCGGGTACTAGCCAAAACATTCAGTACTTC.

This clonotype was counted many times. The rearrangement uses TRBV28 and TRBJ1-1; D gene uncertain. This CDR3 region has 8 residues. Germline V gene lookup returns CDR1 MDHEN and CDR2 SYDVKM. CDR3 sequence: CAGTEAFF. The CDR3, as DNA: TGTGCAGGAACTGAAGCTTTCTTT.

This clonotype has a count of ten or more. The chain is built from TRBV7-2 and TRBJ2-3, with 14 bases identical to TRBD2. V gave up 5 bases and J gave up 4 bases; unmatched junction bases: 5. CDR1 and CDR2 (germline): SGHTA, FQGNSA. The CDR3 is 16 amino acids. Written as DNA, the CDR3 is TGTGCCAGCAGCACCCGACTAGCGGGAGGGTCAGATACGCAGTATTTT. Translation: CASSTRLAGGSDTQYF.

This chain uses TRBV12-3 or TRBV12-4 with TRBJ2-3; D possibly uses TRBD1 or TRBD2 (5 bases each). The ends were cut back, 3 bases at V and 1 base at J, with 11 bases in the middle. The CDR3 is made up of 15 amino acids. The CDR3 sequence: CASSFGAGGTDTQYF. CDR3 nucleotides: TGTGCCAGCAGTTTCGGGGCTGGGGGCACAGATACGCAGTATTTT.